This T cell receptor (beta chain) was retrieved from a study of blood T cell repertoires in COVID-19. Across the study: The analysed material was cDNA or gDNA that came from T cells, B-cell-depleted T cells, or PBMCs.

Recovery meant two consecutive negative NP/OP PCR tests, professional clearance, or resolved symptoms. TCRdb's copy holds only in-frame clones and misses some; the assay was immunoSEQ multiplex PCR. In the table there are around 310,000 clones, around nine tenths of which are singletons. Germline-derived CDR1 and CDR2 are SGHRS and YFSETQ. V dropped 0 bases and J dropped 0; count of bases not matched to a gene: 2. The length of the CDR3 is 15 residues. The chain recombines TRBV5-1 with TRBJ1-2; 7 bases match TRBD1. The sequenced material came from PBMCs or T cells enriched from blood (not recorded which). The source is a woman in her twenties or thirties who had recovered from COVID-19. CDR3 sequence: CASSLETGPNYGYTF. The DNA of the CDR3 is TGCGCCAGCAGCTTGGAGACAGGGCCTAACTATGGCTACACCTTC.